These T cell receptor beta chains were read from a single sample in a study of blood T cell repertoires in COVID-19. Clones were read by immunoSEQ multiplex PCR, and TCRdb kept only the in-frame ones, dropping some. This sample has about 280,000 clones; roughly 80% occur once, and the top ten carry about 5%. Material: PBMCs or T cells enriched from blood (not recorded which). These receptors came from a man aged 35-49 years who had been exposed to COVID-19. Each CDR3 is given with its conserved first and last residue. The order of the fields is J gene, V gene, CDR3 protein.

TRBJ2-2	TRBV18	CASSLSGGFNTGELFF
TRBJ2-7	TRBV11-3	CASSSPGSGGSYEQYF
TRBJ1-1	TRBV13	CASSQLREAFF
TRBJ1-2	TRBV6-1	CASSSPGSYGYTF
TRBJ2-3	TRBV7-6	CASSPAFGGSTDTQYF
TRBJ2-7	TRBV24-1	CATSPAGSYEQYF
TRBJ1-1	TRBV3-1/TRBV3-2	CASSGDRETEAFF
TRBJ1-2	TRBV27	CASTQGMDGTYGYTF
TRBJ2-7	TRBV6-5	CASSYLTDTYEQYF
TRBJ1-1	TRBV6-5	CASSYSYTGTTEAFF
TRBJ2-7	TRBV19	CASRGAHSGSYEQYF
TRBJ2-5	TRBV12-3/TRBV12-4	CASNLSEETQYF
TRBJ2-3	TRBV7-9	CASSLVFRREKRDTQYF
TRBJ1-4	TRBV5-4	CASSPPGVGNEKLFF
TRBJ2-1	TRBV7-3	CASSLTLTGPSNEQFF
TRBJ2-3	TRBV10-3	CAIAADTQYF
TRBJ2-7	TRBV3-1/TRBV3-2	CASSQKTLTQRNYEQYF
TRBJ2-7	TRBV13	CASSSPKDITYEQYF
TRBJ2-7	TRBV4-1	CASSQDIGVAPFYEQYF
TRBJ2-1	TRBV6-5	CASTGGSFEGQFF
TRBJ2-5	TRBV7-2	CASSLGQQETQYF
TRBJ2-1	TRBV11-2	CASSPPASYEQFF
TRBJ2-7	TRBV12-3/TRBV12-4	CASRREYEQYF
TRBJ1-2	TRBV24-1	CATSDLRQGYGYTF
TRBJ1-1	TRBV7-9	CASSSAEISPGQGPSQAFF
TRBJ1-2	TRBV27	CASKQGDYGYTF
TRBJ1-5	TRBV19	CASKIQTGHNQPQHF
TRBJ1-4	TRBV24-1	CATSDAGEKLFF
TRBJ2-7	TRBV5-6	CASNSLGYEQYF
TRBJ1-1	TRBV29-1	CSSAGGDSDTEAFF
TRBJ2-7	TRBV7-6	CASSREAPGRLPYEQYF
TRBJ2-3	TRBV4-2	CASSGEDRHFTDTQYF
TRBJ2-7	TRBV7-2	CASSLRTDYSYEQYF
TRBJ1-1	TRBV7-9	CASRATETEAFF
TRBJ2-7	TRBV5-8	CASPLRNRRDYEQYF
TRBJ2-7	TRBV19	CASRKSGGTLVYEQYF